Each of the 20 T cell receptor beta chains below was sequenced from the same sample in a study of T cell changes during pregnancy in multiple sclerosis. Generated by immunoSEQ multiplex PCR, the TCRdb table keeps only in-frame clones and is missing some. The sample records 70,000 to 100,000 clones, 90% to 95% being singletons. Sequencing was performed on peripheral blood, taken in the first trimester of pregnancy. All receptors come from a female donor with multiple sclerosis, enrolled in a pregnancy study.

The V call is TRBV18, the J call TRBJ1-2; tentatively, D is TRBD1 (5 bases). The CDR3 loop spans 12 amino acids. V lost 4 bases, J lost 10 bases, and 13 bases lay in between. CDR1 KGHSH and CDR2 LQKENI come from the germline V gene. Written as DNA, the CDR3 is TGTGCCAGCTCACGAGCCGGACAAGACTACACCTTC. It codes for CASSRAGQDYTF.

The rearrangement uses TRBV7-8 and TRBJ2-6, with D possibly matching TRBD1 (6 bases). This CDR3 comprises 18 residues. The germline V gene encodes CDR1 SGHVS and CDR2 FQNEAQ. The ends were cut back, 5 bases at V and 0 bases at J, with 17 bases in the middle. The CDR3 region is CASSGYRVPVSGANVLTF. The CDR3 DNA follows: TGTGCCAGCAGCGGTTACAGGGTGCCTGTCTCTGGGGCCAACGTCCTGACTTTC.

The gene calls are TRBV15 and TRBJ2-3, with 8 bases that match TRBD2. The CDR3 covers 13 residues. J lost 1 base, V lost 7 bases, and 1 base had no gene match. The germline V gene encodes CDR1 LNHNV and CDR2 YYDKDF (reference sequence). The CDR3 DNA reads TGTGCCACCAAACTAGCGGGCACAGATACGCAGTATTTT. It encodes CATKLAGTDTQYF.

CDR3: CASFPEGTSGGPSSYNEQFF. CDR3 sequence (DNA): TGTGCCAGCTTTCCGGAGGGGACTAGCGGGGGCCCGAGCTCCTACAATGAGCAGTTCTTC. The chain uses TRBV5-4 and TRBJ2-1, with 14 bases aligning to TRBD2. Trimming took 7 bases from V and 0 from J; bases not matched to a gene: 15. The CDR3 covers 20 residues. Germline values: CDR1 SGHNT, CDR2 YYREEE (reference sequence).

The V and J genes are TRBV29-1 and TRBJ2-2; 7 bases line up with TRBD1. Germline V CDR1 and CDR2: SQVTM, ANQGSEA. The trim removed 7 bases at V and 1 base at J, leaving 3 bases unmatched. The CDR3 length is 13 residues. This chain's CDR3 is CSAQGENTGELFF. Written as DNA, the CDR3 is TGCAGCGCCCAGGGGGAGAACACCGGGGAGCTGTTTTTT.

The chain is built from TRBV28 and TRBJ1-5; TRBD1 agrees at 9 bases. Germline values: CDR1 MDHEN, CDR2 SYDVKM. The CDR3 has 14 residues. V shed 10 bases and J 3 bases; nucleotides not matched to a gene: 7. In nucleotides, the CDR3 is TGTGCCACCCCAGGACAGGGGAACAATCAGCCCCAGCATTTT. This encodes CATPGQGNNQPQHF.

The gene calls are TRBV7-3 and TRBJ2-7, with 9 bases fitting TRBD2. After removal of 2 bases from V and 0 bases from J, the junction contained 2 bases not matched to a gene. The germline gives CDR1 SGHTA, CDR2 FQGTGA. The CDR3 is 15 amino acids. The CDR3 protein is CASSLRREGSYEQYF. The DNA of the CDR3 is TGTGCCAGCAGCTTACGGCGGGAGGGCTCCTACGAGCAGTACTTC. Looking up the rest from reference TRBV7-3 and TRBJ2-7 gives the full variable domain: GAGVSQTPSNKVTEKGKYVELRCDPISGHTALYWYRQSLGQGPEFLIYFQGTGAADDSGLPNDRFFAVRPEGSVSTLKIQRTERGDSAVYLCASSLRREGSYEQYFGPGTRLTVT.

The chain uses TRBV4-1 and TRBJ1-3; TRBD1 agrees at 7 bases. Looked up from germline, CDR1 is MGHRA and CDR2 is YSYEKL. V dropped 2 bases and J dropped 0; count of bases not matched to a gene: 13. The CDR3 runs 19 residues. CDR3 in amino acids: CASSQLKREGAASGNTIYF. In DNA form, the CDR3 reads TGCGCCAGCAGCCAACTAAAACGTGAGGGGGCCGCCTCTGGAAACACCATATATTTT.

V is TRBV5-1 and J is TRBJ2-7; perhaps TRBD1 as D (6 bases). Germline CDR1 is SGHRS and CDR2 is YFSETQ. Trimming took off 4 bases at V and 1 base at J, with 12 bases between the two ends. This CDR3 is 14 amino acids long. CDR3 amino acids: CASSPWDTSYEQYF. CDR3 nucleotides: TGCGCCAGCAGCCCCTGGGACACTTCCTACGAGCAGTACTTC.

This rearrangement joins TRBV7-7 to TRBJ2-5; TRBD2 aligns across 10 bases. This CDR3 contains 16 residues. The V gene end was trimmed by 1 base and the J gene end by 3 bases; junction bases not matched to a gene: 5. Germline assignment: CDR1 SSHAT and CDR2 FNYEAQ (reference sequence). CDR3 region: CASSLVLAGDKETQYF. DNA of the CDR3: TGTGCCAGCAGCTTAGTCCTAGCGGGGGACAAAGAGACCCAGTACTTC.

This clone has just a few counts. The rearrangement joins TRBV27 to TRBJ2-1; possibly TRBD2 for D (6 bases). Germline V gives CDR1 MNHEY, CDR2 SMNVEV (reference sequence). Trimming left V 3 bases short and J 2 bases short, with 8 bases between. The CDR3 runs to 14 residues. CDR3 loop: CASSLQRAYNEQFF. Written as DNA, the CDR3 is TGTGCCAGCAGTTTGCAGCGGGCCTACAATGAGCAGTTCTTC.

With regard to this clone: At one boundary the junction diverges from the germline segment, which might be a read error. The chain recombines TRBV6-5 with TRBJ1-1; 9 bases fit TRBD1. The CDR3 spans 15 residues. Per germline, CDR1 MNHEY and CDR2 SVGAGI. The CDR3 DNA reads TGTGCCAGCAGTGACTCGGGACAGGGTCACACTGAAGCTTTCTTT. It is translated as CASSDSGQGHTEAFF.

CDR3 DNA sequence: TGTGCCAGCAGCGTAGATCAGGGGAGCTCCTCTGGAAACACCATATATTTT. This encodes CASSVDQGSSSGNTIYF. The chain carries TRBV9 and TRBJ1-3; a weak D match, TRBD1 (6 bases). Per the germline V gene, CDR1 is SGDLS and CDR2 is YYNGEE. Trimming took off 0 bases at V and 0 bases at J, with 13 bases between the two ends. This CDR3 comprises 17 residues.

The V gene is TRBV18, the J gene TRBJ1-4; the match to TRBD1 covers 7 bases. The germline CDR1 and CDR2 sequences are KGHSH and LQKENI. Losses at the gene ends were 0 bases for V and 5 bases for J; bases not matched to a gene: 9. The CDR3 extends over 17 amino acids. As DNA, the CDR3 is TGTGCCAGCTCACCACCAATAGGGACAGCTGAGAATGAAAAACTGTTTTTT. It specifies CASSPPIGTAENEKLFF. The variable domain in full, with the rest retrieved from reference TRBV18 and TRBJ1-4, is NAGVMQNPRHLVRRRGQEARLRCSPMKGHSHVYWYRQLPEEGLKFMVYLQKENIIDESGMPKERFSAEFPKEGPSILRIQQVVRGDSAAYFCASSPPIGTAENEKLFFGSGTQLSVL.

The CDR3 spells CASSADSISGNTIYF. CDR3 bases: TGCGCCAGCAGCGCCGACAGCATCTCTGGAAACACCATATATTTT. The chain has TRBV5-1 and TRBJ1-3; weak D call: TRBD1 (5 bases). This CDR3 comprises 15 residues. CDR1 SGHRS and CDR2 YFSETQ come from the germline V gene. V lost 4 bases to trimming and J lost 0 bases, with 11 bases between them. The variable domain in full, completed from reference TRBV5-1 and TRBJ1-3, reads KAGVTQTPRYLIKTRGQQVTLSCSPISGHRSVSWYQQTPGQGLQFLFEYFSETQRNKGNFPGRFSGRQFSNSRSEMNVSTLELGDSALYLCASSADSISGNTIYFGEGSWLTVV.

The J gene is TRBJ2-6, the V gene TRBV30; 9 bases agree with TRBD1. There are 17 residues in the CDR3. The germline CDR1 and CDR2 sequences are GTSNPN and SVGIG (reference sequence). V was pared by 3 bases and J by 1 base, with 7 bases of the junction left unmatched. CDR3 in amino acids: CAWSGSGQGSGANVLTF. DNA of the CDR3: TGTGCCTGGAGCGGATCGGGACAGGGATCTGGGGCCAACGTCCTGACTTTC. Combining the CDR3 with reference TRBV30 and TRBJ2-6 gives the whole variable domain SQTIHQWPATLVQPVGSPLSLECTVEGTSNPNLYWYRQAAGRGLQLLFYSVGIGQISSEVPQNLSASRPQDRQFILSSKKLLLSDSGFYLCAWSGSGQGSGANVLTFGAGSRLTVL.

The V call is TRBV5-1, the J call TRBJ2-3; tentatively, D is TRBD1 (5 bases). CDR1 and CDR2 from the germline V gene are SGHRS and YFSETQ. Trimming took off 6 bases at V and 1 base at J, with 18 bases between the two ends. There are 16 residues in the CDR3. The CDR3 reads CASTPAGAGGTDTQYF. In nucleotides, the CDR3 is TGCGCCAGCACCCCTGCTGGGGCAGGAGGCACAGATACGCAGTATTTT.

J is TRBJ2-3 and V is TRBV6-1; TRBD1 might be the D (5 bases). The germline V and J ends were trimmed by 4 bases and 4 bases, with 9 bases remaining between them. Germline CDR1 MNHNS, CDR2 SASEGT. The CDR3 runs to 13 residues. The CDR3 DNA reads as TGTGCCAGCAGTGCCAGGGTAGCAGATACGCAGTATTTT. It translates to CASSARVADTQYF.

The V and J genes are TRBV19 and TRBJ1-2; D not certain. The V end lost 4 bases, the J end lost 5 bases, and 20 bases lay between the germline ends. The CDR3 spans 16 residues. Germline assignment: CDR1 LNHDA and CDR2 SQIVND (reference sequence). DNA for the CDR3: TGTGCCAGTAGTACCCCGCGGAGGGCCGGGAGGTATGGCTACACCTTC. Its translation is CASSTPRRAGRYGYTF.

V and J are TRBV5-4 and TRBJ2-3; a weak D match, TRBD2 (7 bases). The V and J ends lost 4 bases and 3 bases respectively, with 15 bases between them. Germline CDR1 reads SGHNT; CDR2 reads YYREEE (reference sequence). This CDR3 is built from 15 residues. CDR3 region: CASSPGGGGTDTQYF. In DNA, the CDR3 is TGTGCCAGCAGCCCTGGGGGGGGCGGGACAGATACGCAGTATTTT.